A selection of T cell receptor beta chains follows, all from one sample in a study of OX40 agonist ivuxolimab in advanced cancers. Sequencing used immunoSEQ multiplex PCR; TCRdb keeps in-frame clones, though not all of them. The sample consists of approximately 31,000 clones, approximately 87% of them appearing once. Sequenced material: CD4+ or CD8+ T cells sorted from blood, taken in a trial of the OX40 agonist ivuxolimab. All receptors derive from an adult with an advanced solid tumor such as melanoma, head and neck, liver or kidney cancer. Each CDR3 is given with its conserved first and last residue.

J	V	CDR3
TRBJ2-7	TRBV25-1	CASSPGTDHLSYEQYF
TRBJ2-3	TRBV19	CASREGQVGDTQYF
TRBJ1-2	TRBV19	CASGLSRDSPGYTF
TRBJ1-4	TRBV18	CASSPGQDNEKLFF
TRBJ1-6	TRBV5-1	CASSLDGGTGGNSPLHF
TRBJ1-4	TRBV6-6	CASRTGTGLGNEKLFF
TRBJ2-1	TRBV28	CASTSSGTTRSYNEQFF
TRBJ2-3	TRBV29-1	CSVSGTDFVTDTQYF
TRBJ1-1	TRBV6-5	CASSYGIMNTEAFF
TRBJ2-2	TRBV18	CASSPQQRGFTGELFF
TRBJ1-2	TRBV28	CASSFHRGLNYGYTF
TRBJ2-3	TRBV5-6	CASSPGLAASLSTDTQYF
TRBJ2-7	TRBV27	CASSLSGHRDEQYF
TRBJ1-2	TRBV9	CASSARRASGFRTTSNYGYTF
TRBJ2-5	TRBV6-6	CASRYQGAGETQYF
TRBJ2-7	TRBV28	CASSFGGGVGLAGEQYF
TRBJ2-5	TRBV9	CASSVGGGGETQYF
TRBJ2-7	TRBV19	CASSMGTSGLYEQYF
TRBJ1-4	TRBV5-1	CASSLAWIQGNEKLFF
TRBJ1-1	TRBV5-4	CASSLQTRNTEAFF
TRBJ2-3	TRBV19	CASSIGGQLTDTQYF
TRBJ2-3	TRBV19	CASSIGRNPMAGGTDTQYF
TRBJ2-5	TRBV6-6	CASSPGTGVETQYF
TRBJ2-1	TRBV5-6	CASSTGTGGGYAYNEQFF
TRBJ2-7	TRBV6-6	CASSYSSTLYEQYF
TRBJ2-5	TRBV11-3	CASSSTAMGETQYF
TRBJ2-1	TRBV19	CASSLSGEFYNEQFF
TRBJ2-3	TRBV11-3	CASSLGASGRTDTQYF
TRBJ1-3	TRBV11-2	CASSLGPAGNTIYF
TRBJ2-1	TRBV7-9	CASSSVGSYNEQFF
TRBJ1-5	TRBV19	CASSIRDRESNQPQHF
TRBJ1-3	TRBV18	CASSPTNIQGDGNTIYF
TRBJ1-3	TRBV5-1	CASSLDGQDSGNTIYF
TRBJ2-4	TRBV28	CASSFPSTGVTKNIQYF
TRBJ2-6	TRBV5-1	CASSGGNSGANVLTF
TRBJ2-2	TRBV7-6	CASSPVPGQGAVGELFF
TRBJ1-1	TRBV5-1	CASSLEQKLEAFF
TRBJ1-4	TRBV4-1	CASSQADRREKLFF
TRBJ1-2	TRBV2	CASKPTEGGYTF
TRBJ2-2	TRBV5-1	CASSLLRNRELFF
TRBJ2-7	TRBV5-4	CASSPGTGGIYEQYF
TRBJ2-5	TRBV7-9	CASSLGVQAGETQYF
TRBJ2-3	TRBV5-1	CASSLEVGDTQYF
TRBJ2-6	TRBV11-1	CASSPGQGITSGANVLTF
TRBJ1-1	TRBV29-1	CSVRVSQGAEAFF
TRBJ2-5	TRBV7-7	CASSRDTVQETQYF